A single sample gave rise to the 3 T cell receptor beta chains below, sequenced in a study of blood T cells in healthy people across ages. A second PCR of 7 to 11 cycles used a sample-barcoded 5' primer and a J-beta primer mix. MiXCR, run by TCRdb on the 5' RACE reads, gives a single entry per CDR3 protein. The data contain about 730,000 distinct CDR3 sequences, roughly 47% of them singletons. Sequencing used blood. These receptors were taken from a woman aged 55 to 70 in good health.

The chain uses TRBV20-1 and TRBJ2-3; no clear D gene. V was pared by 5 bases and J by 0 bases, with 6 bases between. CDR3 length: 12 residues. The V gene's germline CDR1 is DFQATT and CDR2 SNEGSKA (reference sequence). CDR3 amino acids: CSAQSSTDTQYF. DNA for the CDR3: TGCAGTGCTCAGTCGAGCACAGATACGCAGTATTTT.

This clonotype has more than one count but fewer than ten. The chain is built from TRBV12-3 or TRBV12-4 and TRBJ2-1; 15 bases match TRBD2. The J call may be incorrect, as the DNA end agrees better with TRBJ2-7. This CDR3 is 19 amino acids long. CDR3 nucleotide sequence: TGTGCCAGCAGAACGGGACTAGCGGGAGGTTTGAGCTCCTACAATGAGCAGTACTTC. Translating it yields CASRTGLAGGLSSYNEQYF.

This clonotype was detected a few times. This rearrangement joins TRBV3-1 to TRBJ2-3; no clear D gene. The CDR3 is made up of 11 amino acids. Germline CDR1 is LGHDT and CDR2 is YNNKEL (reference sequence). The V gene lost 5 bases and the J gene lost 11 bases, with 11 bases spanning the gap. The CDR3 reads CASSKLSRQYF. The CDR3 region has the DNA TGTGCCAGCAGCAAACTGTCTCGGCAGTATTTT.